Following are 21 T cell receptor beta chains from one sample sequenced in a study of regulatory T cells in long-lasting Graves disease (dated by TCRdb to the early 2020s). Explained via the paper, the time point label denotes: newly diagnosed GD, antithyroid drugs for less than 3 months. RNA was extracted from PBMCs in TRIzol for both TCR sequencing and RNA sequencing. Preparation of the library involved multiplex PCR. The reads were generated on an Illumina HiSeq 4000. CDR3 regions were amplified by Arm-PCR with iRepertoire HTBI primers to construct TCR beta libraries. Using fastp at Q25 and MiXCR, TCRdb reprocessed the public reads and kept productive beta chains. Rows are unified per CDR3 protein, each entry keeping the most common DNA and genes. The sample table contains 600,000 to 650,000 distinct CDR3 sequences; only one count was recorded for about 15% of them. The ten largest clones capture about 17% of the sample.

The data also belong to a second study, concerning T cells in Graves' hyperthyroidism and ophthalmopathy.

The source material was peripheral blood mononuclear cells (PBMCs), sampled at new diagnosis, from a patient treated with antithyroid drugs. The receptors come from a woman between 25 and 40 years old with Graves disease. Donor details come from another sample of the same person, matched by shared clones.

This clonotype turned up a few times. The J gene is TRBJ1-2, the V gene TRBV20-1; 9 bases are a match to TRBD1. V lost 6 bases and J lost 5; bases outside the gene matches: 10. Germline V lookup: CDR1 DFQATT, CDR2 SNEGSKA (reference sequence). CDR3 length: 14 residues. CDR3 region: CSATPDRGGYGYTF. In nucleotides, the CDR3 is TGCAGTGCAACACCCGACAGGGGGGGGTATGGCTACACCTTC.

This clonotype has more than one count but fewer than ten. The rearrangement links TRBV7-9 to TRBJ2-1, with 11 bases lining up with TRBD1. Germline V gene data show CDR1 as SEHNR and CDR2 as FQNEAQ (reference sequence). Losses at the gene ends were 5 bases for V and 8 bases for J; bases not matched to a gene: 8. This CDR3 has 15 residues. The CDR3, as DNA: TGTGCCAGCAGCCTCCTGGGACAGGGGGTTCATGAGCAGTTCTTC. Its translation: CASSLLGQGVHEQFF. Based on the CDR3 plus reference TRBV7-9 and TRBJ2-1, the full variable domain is DTGVSQNPRHKITKRGQNVTFRCDPISEHNRLYWYRQTLGQGPEFLTYFQNEAQLEKSRLLSDRFSAERPKGSFSTLEIQRTEQGDSAMYLCASSLLGQGVHEQFFGPGTRLTVL.

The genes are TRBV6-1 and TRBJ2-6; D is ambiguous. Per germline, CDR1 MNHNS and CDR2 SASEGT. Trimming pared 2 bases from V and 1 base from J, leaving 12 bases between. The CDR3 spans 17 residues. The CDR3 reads CASSEYGRQSGANVLTF. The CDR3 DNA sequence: TGTGCCAGCAGTGAATACGGCCGGCAGTCTGGGGCCAACGTCCTGACTTTC.

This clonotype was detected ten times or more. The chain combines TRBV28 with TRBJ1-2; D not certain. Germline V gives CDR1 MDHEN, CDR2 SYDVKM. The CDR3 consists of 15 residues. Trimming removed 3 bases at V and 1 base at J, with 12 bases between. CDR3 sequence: CASSLVTTFNYGYTF. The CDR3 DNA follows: TGTGCCAGCAGTTTGGTGACAACTTTTAACTATGGCTACACCTTC.

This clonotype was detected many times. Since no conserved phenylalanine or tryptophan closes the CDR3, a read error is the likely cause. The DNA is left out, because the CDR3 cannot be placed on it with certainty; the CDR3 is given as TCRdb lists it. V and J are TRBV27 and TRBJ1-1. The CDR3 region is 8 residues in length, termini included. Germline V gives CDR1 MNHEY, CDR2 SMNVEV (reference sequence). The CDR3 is CASSLVSI.

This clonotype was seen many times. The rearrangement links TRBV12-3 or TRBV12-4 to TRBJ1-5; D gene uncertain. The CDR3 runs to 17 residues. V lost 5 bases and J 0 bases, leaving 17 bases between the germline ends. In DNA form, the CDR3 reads TGTGCCAGCAGTAGGTTACAGCAAAAGTATAGCAATCAGCCCCAGCATTTT. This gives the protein CASSRLQQKYSNQPQHF.

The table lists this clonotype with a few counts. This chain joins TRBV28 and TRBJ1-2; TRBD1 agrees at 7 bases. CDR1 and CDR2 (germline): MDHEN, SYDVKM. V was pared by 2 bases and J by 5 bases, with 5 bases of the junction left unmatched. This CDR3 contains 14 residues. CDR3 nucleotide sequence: TGTGCCAGCAGTTTAGGGACAGACTTTTATGGCTACACCTTC. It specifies CASSLGTDFYGYTF.

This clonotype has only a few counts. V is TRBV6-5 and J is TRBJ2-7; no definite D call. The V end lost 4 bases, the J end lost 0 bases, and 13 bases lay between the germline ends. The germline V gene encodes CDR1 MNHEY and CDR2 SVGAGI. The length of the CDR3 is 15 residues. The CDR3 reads CASSSRSNGSYEQYF. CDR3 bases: TGTGCCAGCAGTTCGCGGTCCAACGGCTCCTACGAGCAGTACTTC.

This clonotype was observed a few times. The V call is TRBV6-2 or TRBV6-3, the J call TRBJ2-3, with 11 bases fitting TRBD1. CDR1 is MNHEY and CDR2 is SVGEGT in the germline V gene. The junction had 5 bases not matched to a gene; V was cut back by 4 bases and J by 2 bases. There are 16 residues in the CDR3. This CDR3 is CASSFRDRGSTDTQYF. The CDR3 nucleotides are TGTGCCAGCAGTTTCCGGGACAGGGGGTCCACAGATACGCAGTATTTT.

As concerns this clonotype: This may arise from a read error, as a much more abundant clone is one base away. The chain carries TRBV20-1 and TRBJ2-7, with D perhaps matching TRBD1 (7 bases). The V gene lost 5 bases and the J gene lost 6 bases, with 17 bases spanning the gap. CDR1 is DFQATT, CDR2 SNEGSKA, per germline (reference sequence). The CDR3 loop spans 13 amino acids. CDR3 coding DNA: TGCAGTGCTGGAGGGGAACAGGGGTTCGAGCAGTACTTC. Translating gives CSAGGEQGFEQYF.

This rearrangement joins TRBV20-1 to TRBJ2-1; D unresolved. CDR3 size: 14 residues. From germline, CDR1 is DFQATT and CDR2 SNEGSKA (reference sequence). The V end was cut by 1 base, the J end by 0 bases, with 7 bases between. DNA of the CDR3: TGCAGTGCTAGAGTCGGAACCTCCTACAATGAGCAGTTCTTC. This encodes CSARVGTSYNEQFF.

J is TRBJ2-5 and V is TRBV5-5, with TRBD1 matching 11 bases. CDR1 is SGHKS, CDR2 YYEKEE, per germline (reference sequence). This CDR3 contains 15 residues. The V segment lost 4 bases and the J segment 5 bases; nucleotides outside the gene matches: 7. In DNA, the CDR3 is TGTGCCAGCAGCGCGGGACAGGGGGATGCGGAGACCCAGTACTTC. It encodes CASSAGQGDAETQYF.

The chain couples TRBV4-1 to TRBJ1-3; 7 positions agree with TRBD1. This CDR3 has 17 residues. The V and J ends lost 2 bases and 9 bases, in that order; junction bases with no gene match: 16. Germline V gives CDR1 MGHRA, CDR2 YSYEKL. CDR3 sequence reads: CASSQYFGKGQGGTIYF. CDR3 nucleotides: TGCGCCAGCAGCCAATATTTCGGCAAGGGTCAGGGGGGCACCATATATTTT.

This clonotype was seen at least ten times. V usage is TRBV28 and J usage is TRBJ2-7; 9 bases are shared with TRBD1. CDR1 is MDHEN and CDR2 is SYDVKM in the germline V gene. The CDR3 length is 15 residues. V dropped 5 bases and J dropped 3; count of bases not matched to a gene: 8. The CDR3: CASSPRGQGGYEQYF. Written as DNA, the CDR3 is TGTGCCAGCAGTCCAAGGGGACAGGGTGGCTACGAGCAGTACTTC.

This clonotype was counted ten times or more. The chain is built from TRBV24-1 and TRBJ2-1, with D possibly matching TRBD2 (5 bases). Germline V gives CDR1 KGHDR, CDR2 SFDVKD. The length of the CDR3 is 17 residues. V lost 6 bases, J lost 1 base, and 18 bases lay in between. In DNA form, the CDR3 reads TGTGCCACCAGTCAAACGGGGATGGGCGAGTCCTACAATGAGCAGTTCTTC. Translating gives CATSQTGMGESYNEQFF.

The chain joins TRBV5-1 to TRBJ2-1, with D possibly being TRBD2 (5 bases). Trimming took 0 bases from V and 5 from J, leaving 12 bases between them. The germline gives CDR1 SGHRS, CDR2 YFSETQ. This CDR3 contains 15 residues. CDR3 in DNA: TGCGCCAGCAGCTTGGCCGGGGATATGCACAATGAGCAGTTCTTC. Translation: CASSLAGDMHNEQFF.

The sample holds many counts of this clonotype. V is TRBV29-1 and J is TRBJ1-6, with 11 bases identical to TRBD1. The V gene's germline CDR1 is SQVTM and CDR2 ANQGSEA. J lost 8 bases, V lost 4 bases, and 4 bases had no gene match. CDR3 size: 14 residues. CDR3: CSVGTGGIDSPLHF. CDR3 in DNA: TGCAGCGTTGGGACAGGGGGCATTGATTCACCCCTCCACTTT. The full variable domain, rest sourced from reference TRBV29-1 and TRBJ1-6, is SAVISQKPSRDICQRGTSLTIQCQVDSQVTMMFWYRQQPGQSLTLIATANQGSEATYESGFVIDKFPISRPNLTFSTLTVSNMSPEDSSIYLCSVGTGGIDSPLHFGNGTRLTVT.

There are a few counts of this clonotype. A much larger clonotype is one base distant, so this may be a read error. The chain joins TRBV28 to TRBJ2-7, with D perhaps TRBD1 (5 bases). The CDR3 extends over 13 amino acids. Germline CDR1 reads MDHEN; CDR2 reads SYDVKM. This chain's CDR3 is CVSSLGRENEQYF. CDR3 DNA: TGTGTCAGCAGTTTGGGCAGGGAAAACGAGCAGTACTTC.

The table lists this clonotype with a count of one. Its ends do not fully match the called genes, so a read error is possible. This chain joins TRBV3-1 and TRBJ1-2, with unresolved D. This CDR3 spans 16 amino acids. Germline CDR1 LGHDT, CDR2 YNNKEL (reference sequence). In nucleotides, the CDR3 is TGTGCCAGCAGCCCAATTATCGATAGGGAGTACTATGGCCACACCTTC. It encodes CASSPIIDREYYGHTF.

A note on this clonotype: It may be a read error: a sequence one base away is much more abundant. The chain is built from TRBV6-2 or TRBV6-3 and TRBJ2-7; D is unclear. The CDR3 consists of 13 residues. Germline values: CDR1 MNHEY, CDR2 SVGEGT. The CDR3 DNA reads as TGTACCAGCAGTTTGAGTAAACTCTACGAGCAGTACTTC. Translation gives CTSSLSKLYEQYF.

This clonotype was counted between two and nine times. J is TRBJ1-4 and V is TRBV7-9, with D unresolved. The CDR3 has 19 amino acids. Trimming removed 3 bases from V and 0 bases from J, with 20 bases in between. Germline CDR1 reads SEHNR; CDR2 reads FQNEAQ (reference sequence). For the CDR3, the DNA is TGTGCCAGCAGCTTCTCTCTTCGAGCTGAGATGGCAACTAATGAAAAACTGTTTTTT. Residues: CASSFSLRAEMATNEKLFF.